The 13 T cell receptor beta chains in this list originate from one sample, sequenced in a study of blood T cell repertoires in COVID-19. Repertoires were generated with immunoSEQ multiplex PCR, while TCRdb's copy carries only in-frame clones and drops some. The sample includes a few hundred thousand clones, approximately 81% of them seen just once. The specimen sequenced was peripheral blood. Receptors originate from a man in his sixties with acute or convalescent COVID-19.

This clone was detected a few times. V is TRBV4-3 and J is TRBJ1-1; D uncertain. The V gene's germline CDR1 is LGHNA and CDR2 YSLEER. This CDR3 has 14 amino acids. Trimming removed 1 base at V and 1 base at J, with 7 bases between. CDR3 region: CASSQVEGNTEAFF. The CDR3 DNA is TGCGCCAGCAGCCAAGTGGAGGGGAACACTGAAGCTTTCTTT.

The sample holds one count of this clone. The genes are TRBV19 and TRBJ2-3, with 10 bases fitting TRBD2. This CDR3 is 18 amino acids long. V was clipped by 5 bases and J by 0 bases; unmatched bases: 11. Germline CDR1 and CDR2: LNHDA and SQIVND (reference sequence). This CDR3 is CASSSTTSGHPSTDTQYF. CDR3 bases: TGTGCCAGTAGTTCGACGACTAGCGGGCATCCTAGCACAGATACGCAGTATTTT. Full variable domain (missing parts from reference TRBV19 and TRBJ2-3): DGGITQSPKYLFRKEGQNVTLSCEQNLNHDAMYWYRQDPGQGLRLIYYSQIVNDFQKGDIAEGYSVSREKKESFPLTVTSAQKNPTAFYLCASSSTTSGHPSTDTQYFGPGTRLTVL.

This chain joins TRBV24-1 and TRBJ2-5; 10 nucleotides match TRBD1. The ends lost 4 bases at V and 5 bases at J; junction bases unmatched: 9. The CDR3 loop spans 16 amino acids. Germline V gives CDR1 KGHDR, CDR2 SFDVKD. The CDR3, as DNA: TGTGCCACCAGTGACCCCGGACAGGGGGGTGGGGAGACCCAGTACTTC. Amino acid sequence: CATSDPGQGGGETQYF.

CDR3 loop: CASSPFGGGRTVEQFF. Written as DNA, the CDR3 is TGTGCCAGCAGCCCCTTCGGGGGGGGGCGGACGGTAGAGCAGTTCTTC. This chain links TRBV3-1 (or the pseudogene TRBV3-2) with TRBJ2-1; TRBD2 aligns across 8 bases. With 4 bases clipped from V and 10 bases from J, the junction kept 15 bases outside the gene matches. The germline gives CDR1 LGHDT, CDR2 YNNKEL (reference sequence). The CDR3 spans 16 residues.

This clone came up once. V is TRBV29-1 and J is TRBJ1-2, with 10 bases fitting TRBD1. The CDR3 contains 14 residues. Losses at the gene ends were 2 bases for V and 4 bases for J; bases not matched to a gene: 4. Germline V gene lookup returns CDR1 SQVTM and CDR2 ANQGSEA. CDR3 loop: CSVELGQGFYGYTF. Here the CDR3 DNA reads TGCAGCGTTGAATTGGGACAGGGGTTCTATGGCTACACCTTC.

This clone came up once. The rearrangement joins TRBV11-2 to TRBJ2-3, with a weak D call TRBD2 (6 bases). Germline V gene lookup returns CDR1 SGHAT and CDR2 FQNNGV. V lost 5 bases, J lost 2 bases, and 8 bases lay in between. The CDR3 covers 13 residues. This chain's CDR3 is CASSRDSTDTQYF. CDR3 DNA sequence: TGTGCCAGCAGCCGGGACTCCACAGATACGCAGTATTTT.

This chain connects TRBV14 to TRBJ1-1, with a tentative D call TRBD1 (5 bases). The CDR3 sequence is 12 residues long. In germline, CDR1 is SGHDN, CDR2 FVKESK. V was shortened by 5 bases and J by 7 bases, with 11 bases between the two germline ends. The CDR3 bases are TGTGCCAGCAGCGTAAGGGGAAATGAAGCTTTCTTT. Amino acid sequence: CASSVRGNEAFF.

The genes are TRBV12-5 and TRBJ1-2; the match to TRBD1 covers 9 bases. The CDR3 loop spans 17 amino acids. After removal of 0 bases from V and 7 bases from J, the junction contained 12 bases not matched to a gene. Germline lookup yields CDR1 LGHNT and CDR2 FRNRAP. The DNA of the CDR3 is TGTGCTAGTGGTTTGGTAATACGGGACAGGGTTTTCTTTGGCTACACCTTC. It translates to CASGLVIRDRVFFGYTF.

The chain has TRBV18 and TRBJ2-7; D possibly corresponds to TRBD1 (5 bases). The V end lost 3 bases, the J end lost 0 bases, and 9 bases lay between the germline ends. Germline V gene sequence: CDR1 KGHSH, CDR2 LQKENI. This CDR3 contains 14 residues. Here the CDR3 reads CASSPAGPSYEQYF. CDR3 coding DNA: TGTGCCAGCTCACCGGCAGGGCCCTCCTACGAGCAGTACTTC. The full variable domain, its missing parts supplied by reference TRBV18 and TRBJ2-7, is NAGVMQNPRHLVRRRGQEARLRCSPMKGHSHVYWYRQLPEEGLKFMVYLQKENIIDESGMPKERFSAEFPKEGPSILRIQQVVRGDSAAYFCASSPAGPSYEQYFGPGTRLTVT.

About this clone itself: The same CDR3 is also encoded by other DNA sequences in this sample. The gene calls are TRBV5-8 and TRBJ1-2, with a weak D call TRBD1 (5 bases). V lost 0 bases, J lost 0 bases, and 6 bases lay in between. This CDR3 has 14 amino acids. Per germline, CDR1 SGHTS and CDR2 YDEGEE. CDR3 in amino acids: CASSLGQPNYGYTF. The CDR3 region has the DNA TGTGCCAGCAGCTTGGGACAGCCTAACTATGGCTACACCTTC.

The chain uses TRBV14 and TRBJ2-7; 7 nucleotides agree with TRBD1. V gave up 1 base and J gave up 0 bases; unmatched junction bases: 12. In germline, CDR1 is SGHDN, CDR2 FVKESK. CDR3 size: 18 residues. DNA for the CDR3: TGTGCCAGCAGCCAAGGCCCCCCATGGCAGGGGGTCTCCTACGAGCAGTACTTC. This codes for CASSQGPPWQGVSYEQYF.

Written as DNA, the CDR3 is TGTGCCACCGCCAACAGTCCGGGACTAGCGGGGGGACACACAGATACGCAGTATTTT. Translating it yields CATANSPGLAGGHTDTQYF. The genes are TRBV24-1 and TRBJ2-3, with TRBD2 matching over 15 bases. CDR3 length equals 19 residues. The ends lost 9 bases at V and 2 bases at J; junction bases unmatched: 14. Germline V CDR1 and CDR2: KGHDR, SFDVKD.

The chain carries TRBV10-3 and TRBJ1-2; possibly TRBD1 for D (5 bases). The CDR3 is made up of 14 amino acids. Trimming cost V 7 bases and J 4 bases, with 16 bases left between them. The germline CDR1 and CDR2 sequences are ENHRY and SYGVKD. The CDR3 coding sequence is TGTGCCATCACCCAGGCGGGGGGTACCTATGGCTACACCTTC. Its translation is CAITQAGGTYGYTF.